This entry concerns a single TCR beta chain. What it binds is not known. Healthy adults negative for HIV, lacking recent acute infections or vaccinations, served as donors. The data originate from a study of shared clonotypes between healthy human individuals. Generated by immunoSEQ multiplex PCR, the TCRdb table keeps only in-frame clones and is missing some. The table shows 600,000 to 800,000 clones, with 72% occurring only once. The CDR3 loop spans 13 amino acids. Germline assignment: CDR1 ENHRY and CDR2 SYGVKD. The V gene lost 10 bases and the J gene lost 3 bases, with 15 bases spanning the gap. Study findings and constraints: Sorted-subset sequencing was shown by rarefaction to be incomplete despite large depth. Since donors were few, the genetic and exposure-history diversity represented was limited.

Sequenced input: memory CD4+ T cells sorted from blood. This sample's subset: CD45RA-negative fraction. The TCR sequence derives from a woman aged 25 to 45 in good health. The V gene is TRBV10-3, the J gene TRBJ1-1; D perhaps matches TRBD1 (5 bases). This chain's CDR3 is CATGTGEDTEAFF. The CDR3 DNA sequence: TGTGCCACCGGGACGGGAGAGGACACTGAAGCTTTCTTT.